The 26 T cell receptor beta chains below were found in one sample sequenced in a study of blood T cells in healthy people across ages. Using a J-beta primer mix together with a sample-barcoded 5' primer, a second PCR was run for about 6 to 12 cycles. From the 5' RACE reads, TCRdb called clonotypes with MiXCR, one entry per CDR3 protein. Among about 1.4 million distinct CDR3 sequences listed, roughly 64% were seen once. Material for sequencing was blood. The receptor set was obtained from a man aged 18 to 29 in good health.

The rearrangement uses TRBV12-3 or TRBV12-4 and TRBJ2-3; 7 bases line up with TRBD2. The CDR3 runs 15 residues. Unmatched junction bases numbered 5, after V lost 2 bases and J lost 3 bases. CDR3 nucleotides: TGTGCCAGCAGTTTATTCGCGGGAGCGACAGATACGCAGTATTTT. This codes for CASSLFAGATDTQYF.

About this clonotype itself: An end of the junction does not agree with germline; a read error may underlie this. This chain connects TRBV4-3 to TRBJ2-1, with TRBD2 matching 15 bases. The CDR3 has 19 residues. CDR1 is LGHNA and CDR2 is YSLEER in the germline V gene. The CDR3 DNA reads as TGCGCCAGCGGCCAAGATAGGGGGGGACTAGCGGGGGGAAACAATGAGCAGTTCTTC. Translation gives CASGQDRGGLAGGNNEQFF.

The chain couples TRBV24-1 to TRBJ2-3; D gene unclear. The CDR3 covers 15 residues. The germline V and J ends were trimmed by 4 bases and 2 bases, with 12 bases remaining between them. Germline V gene sequence: CDR1 KGHDR, CDR2 SFDVKD. The CDR3 region is CATSDLLLDTDTQYF. CDR3 bases: TGTGCCACCAGTGACCTCTTACTGGACACAGATACGCAGTATTTT.

The CDR3: CATSEDDRATGYTF. The CDR3 DNA reads TGTGCCACCAGTGAGGATGACAGGGCGACTGGCTACACCTTC. The chain links TRBV24-1 to TRBJ1-2; 7 positions agree with TRBD1. This CDR3 region has 14 residues. CDR1 is KGHDR, CDR2 SFDVKD, per germline. The V segment lost 4 bases and the J segment 7 bases; nucleotides outside the gene matches: 8.

This chain links TRBV27 with TRBJ2-7; D might be TRBD1 (5 bases). Germline-derived CDR1 and CDR2 are MNHEY and SMNVEV (reference sequence). V was cut by 3 bases and J by 3 bases, with 12 bases left in between. The CDR3 consists of 14 residues. CDR3 sequence (DNA): TGTGCCAGCAGTTTGGGGCTAGGCCGCTACGAGCAGTACTTC. Its translation: CASSLGLGRYEQYF.

The gene calls are TRBV14 and TRBJ2-5; tentatively, D is TRBD2 (5 bases). Trimming removed 5 bases from V and 4 bases from J, with 14 bases in between. Germline V lookup: CDR1 SGHDN, CDR2 FVKESK. This CDR3 spans 14 amino acids. The CDR3 spells CASSYTGAGETQYF. For the CDR3, the DNA is TGTGCCAGCAGCTATACGGGCGCGGGAGAGACCCAGTACTTC.

This clonotype was observed a handful of times. The V and J genes are TRBV11-2 and TRBJ2-3; 9 bases line up with TRBD2. The CDR3 loop spans 16 amino acids. CDR1 is SGHAT and CDR2 is FQNNGV in the germline V gene. V shed 5 bases and J 4 bases; nucleotides not matched to a gene: 10. Written as DNA, the CDR3 is TGTGCCAGCAGCGAACCTCCGGGACTAGCCCCAGATACGCAGTATTTT. Protein product: CASSEPPGLAPDTQYF.

This clonotype appeared a few times. The V gene is TRBV15, the J gene TRBJ2-1; weak D call: TRBD2 (6 bases). Per the germline V gene, CDR1 is LNHNV and CDR2 is YYDKDF (reference sequence). V was clipped by 5 bases and J by 6 bases, with 17 bases between them. The CDR3 extends over 15 amino acids. CDR3 sequence reads: CATSGMGLASNEQFF. The CDR3 nucleotides read TGTGCCACCAGCGGTATGGGCCTAGCGAGCAATGAGCAGTTCTTC.

V gene TRBV20-1 combines with J gene TRBJ2-1; D gene unclear. V lost 6 bases, J lost 2 bases, and 11 bases lay in between. CDR3 length: 13 amino acids. Germline CDR1 reads DFQATT; CDR2 reads SNEGSKA (reference sequence). The DNA for the CDR3 is TGCAGTGCGGCGACGCACACCTACAATGAGCAGTTCTTC. This sequence encodes CSAATHTYNEQFF.

This clonotype was seen only once. V usage is TRBV4-1 and J usage is TRBJ2-1; no firm D call. There are 13 residues in the CDR3. CDR1 and CDR2 (germline): MGHRA, YSYEKL. V was cut by 4 bases and J by 8 bases, with 12 bases left in between. The DNA of the CDR3 is TGCGCCAGCAGCCCAGGAGAAGGTGATGAGCAGTTCTTC. This codes for CASSPGEGDEQFF.

V and J are TRBV4-1 and TRBJ2-5, with a possible D match to TRBD2 (6 bases). The J call may be incorrect, as the DNA end agrees better with TRBJ2-7. The CDR3 runs 15 residues. CDR1 and CDR2 (germline): MGHRA, YSYEKL. The CDR3 reads CASSPPGEEGYEQYF. The CDR3, as DNA: TGCGCCAGCAGCCCTCCCGGGGAGGAAGGTTACGAGCAGTACTTC.

This clonotype was counted only a few times. V usage is TRBV28 and J usage is TRBJ2-7; the match to TRBD1 covers 7 bases. The closer fit of TRBJ2-5 to the DNA end suggests the J call may be wrong. This CDR3 is 15 amino acids long. Germline values: CDR1 MDHEN, CDR2 SYDVKM. The DNA for the CDR3 is TGTGCCAGCAGTTTAATGACAGGGAATCTGGAGACCCAGTACTTC. It encodes CASSLMTGNLETQYF.

V gene TRBV20-1 combines with J gene TRBJ2-1; 11 bases agree with TRBD2. The CDR3 runs to 15 residues. Germline CDR1 DFQATT, CDR2 SNEGSKA (reference sequence). V lost 6 bases and J lost 7; bases outside the gene matches: 11. The CDR3 sequence is CSAIVAGGVTNEQFF. The CDR3, as DNA: TGCAGTGCCATAGTAGCGGGAGGGGTTACAAATGAGCAGTTCTTC.

The chain uses TRBV27 and TRBJ2-1; 11 positions match TRBD2. Unmatched junction bases numbered 8, after V lost 4 bases and J lost 0 bases. The CDR3 has 18 residues. CDR1 and CDR2 from the germline V gene are MNHEY and SMNVEV (reference sequence). CDR3 nucleotides: TGTGCCAGCAGTTCGTCCGGGACTAGCGGCCTCTCCTACAATGAGCAGTTCTTC. Translated: CASSSSGTSGLSYNEQFF.

The chain carries TRBV20-1 and TRBJ2-4; 9 nucleotides agree with TRBD1. The germline CDR1 and CDR2 sequences are DFQATT and SNEGSKA (reference sequence). CDR3 length equals 15 residues. J lost 7 bases, V lost 3 bases, and 10 bases had no gene match. The CDR3 sequence is CSAREYWDRANIQYF. The CDR3 coding sequence is TGCAGTGCTAGGGAGTACTGGGACAGGGCGAACATTCAGTACTTC.

This clonotype turned up a few times. This CDR3 reads CSVEQGGGEQYF. CDR3 bases: TGCAGCGTCGAGCAGGGTGGGGGCGAGCAGTACTTC. The V and J genes are TRBV29-1 and TRBJ2-7; TRBD1 or TRBD2 may be the D gene (5 bases each). The CDR3 consists of 12 residues. Germline V CDR1 and CDR2: SQVTM, ANQGSEA. The V end was cut by 6 bases, the J end by 6 bases, with 15 bases between.

The genes are TRBV12-3 or TRBV12-4 and TRBJ2-5, with 8 bases lining up with TRBD1. The CDR3 has 15 amino acids. The trim removed 6 bases at V and 2 bases at J, leaving 8 bases unmatched. Here the CDR3 DNA reads TGTGCCAGCAGATCCCCGACAGGGGCGCAAGAGACCCAGTACTTC. Encoded protein: CASRSPTGAQETQYF.

Concerning this clonotype: A read error may account for a junction end that differs from germline. V usage is TRBV6-1 and J usage is TRBJ2-1; D is uncertain. The CDR3 is made up of 13 amino acids. Germline lookup yields CDR1 MNHNS and CDR2 SASEGT. The CDR3 spells CASSVYPNNGQFF. CDR3 nucleotides: TGTGCCAGCAGTGTATATCCTAACAATGGGCAGTTCTTC.

The gene calls are TRBV6-1 and TRBJ2-5, with a tentative D call TRBD2 (6 bases). V shed 10 bases and J shed 6 bases, with 18 bases lying between them. Germline V gene lookup returns CDR1 MNHNS and CDR2 SASEGT. The CDR3 covers 13 residues. The CDR3 spells CAITVTGVKTQYF. The CDR3 region has the DNA TGTGCCATCACCGTCACGGGAGTTAAGACCCAGTACTTC.

This clonotype has just a few counts. The rearrangement links TRBV7-2 to TRBJ2-5; 8 nucleotides match TRBD1. The DNA end is a closer match to TRBJ2-7, so the J assignment may be wrong. CDR1 is SGHTA, CDR2 FQGNSA, per germline. The CDR3 covers 14 residues. The CDR3 loop is CASSTDRGSYEQYF. Here the CDR3 DNA reads TGTGCCAGCAGCACAGACAGGGGTTCTTACGAGCAGTACTTC.

The chain employs TRBV3-1 and TRBJ2-7; D gene unclear. This CDR3 has 14 residues. Germline CDR1 LGHDT, CDR2 YNNKEL (reference sequence). V was trimmed by 4 bases and J by 4 bases, leaving 14 bases between them. The CDR3, as DNA: TGTGCCAGCAGCCCAGTGGCAAGGTGGTACGAGCAGTACTTC. Protein product: CASSPVARWYEQYF.

This chain links TRBV5-5 with TRBJ2-4; D unclear. Matching the DNA end better, TRBJ2-7 makes the J call doubtful. Germline assignment: CDR1 SGHKS and CDR2 YYEKEE (reference sequence). This CDR3 has 15 amino acids. The CDR3 region has the DNA TGTGCCAGCAGCTTGGTATGGGATGGAGCCTACGAGCAGTACTTC. This codes for CASSLVWDGAYEQYF.

The chain is built from TRBV7-9 and TRBJ2-1; D is perhaps TRBD2 (5 bases). Germline V CDR1 and CDR2: SEHNR, FQNEAQ (reference sequence). The V end lost 6 bases, the J end lost 7 bases, and 16 bases lay between the germline ends. The CDR3 is 14 amino acids. The CDR3 protein is CASRDPLERNEQFF. Here the CDR3 DNA reads TGTGCCAGCAGGGACCCCTTGGAGCGGAATGAGCAGTTCTTC.

V usage is TRBV12-3 or TRBV12-4 and J usage is TRBJ2-1; 8 nucleotides match TRBD2. The CDR3 totals 19 residues. V lost 3 bases and J lost 0; bases outside the gene matches: 13. This CDR3 reads CASSFILSSGQSSYNEQFF. CDR3 coding DNA: TGTGCCAGCAGTTTTATCTTATCTAGCGGGCAAAGCTCCTACAATGAGCAGTTCTTC.

V is TRBV6-1 and J is TRBJ2-1; TRBD2 agrees at 9 bases. Germline V gene data show CDR1 as MNHNS and CDR2 as SASEGT. Trimming at V came to 6 bases and at J to 1 base, leaving 7 bases not matched to a gene. The CDR3 extends over 16 amino acids. The CDR3 here is CASRFSGRGSYNEQFF. CDR3 nucleotide sequence: TGTGCCAGCAGGTTTAGCGGGAGAGGGTCCTACAATGAGCAGTTCTTC.

J is TRBJ2-3 and V is TRBV20-1; D is perhaps TRBD2 (5 bases). V lost 5 bases, J lost 1 base, and 13 bases lay in between. The CDR3 sequence is 14 residues long. Germline CDR1 and CDR2: DFQATT and SNEGSKA (reference sequence). CDR3 region: CSAPRGMGTDTQYF. The CDR3, as DNA: TGCAGTGCTCCTAGAGGGATGGGCACAGATACGCAGTATTTT.